This T cell receptor (beta chain) was obtained from a study of shared clonotypes between healthy human individuals. Points from the study as a whole: The sharing of 4% to 5.5% of naive CD4 clonotypes was seen across a handful of donors.

In germline, CDR1 is KGHSH, CDR2 LQKENI. The CDR3 is 13 amino acids. Trimming stripped 1 base from V and 3 bases from J, with 7 bases between. For this clone: Its specificity is not known. The sample holds other DNA sequences that translate to the same CDR3.

Profiled with immunoSEQ multiplex PCR; TCRdb holds only in-frame clones, not every one. The sample lists about 1 million clones, 60% to 80% occurring once. Sequencing was done on a sample of memory CD4+ T cells sorted from blood. Subset: CD45RA-negative fraction. The chain employs TRBV18 and TRBJ2-7; D is undetermined. This TCR came from a young man in good health. The CDR3 DNA reads as TGTGCCAGCTCACCACTACAAGGCTACGAGCAGTACTTC. It specifies CASSPLQGYEQYF.